This TCR beta chain was documented in a study of T cells after posttransplantation cyclophosphamide (TCRdb year 2016). With respect to the entire study: Using TRB sequencing, the study followed how the T cell repertoire reconstituted after myeloablative bone marrow transplantation in which posttransplantation cyclophosphamide served as GVHD prophylaxis. TRB sequencing was performed on blood from all 35 or so PTCy patients with 1-year posttransplant specimens. Public TRB sequences were queried against a database of over 3,600 sequences associated with responses to pathogens, tumor antigens, self-antigens and alloantigens. Samples from approximately 40 PTCy-treated patients and about 17 related bone marrow donors of those patients were subjected to antigen receptor sequencing. In 3 patients, TRB sequencing was also performed on up to roughly 3 more blood samples taken 2 to 5.2 years after transplant, and in several patients, pretransplant blood was also TRB-sequenced. Because TRA and TRB clonality were tightly correlated in 8 or 9 samples, subsequent TCR analyses were focused on TRB only.

The control group consisted of 10 or so patients who received myeloablative marrow transplants with methotrexate plus a calcineurin inhibitor and who were sampled 1 year after transplant. Peripheral blood and bone marrow mononuclear cells were isolated by Ficoll-Hypaque density centrifugation and were cryopreserved. Overall study results and their limits: The TRB repertoires of T cells infiltrating skin or the GI tract showed only limited overlap with the TRB repertoires found in blood. Donor-recipient similarity was low at 1-2 months but increased during the first year, and donor CD8+ memory clones often dominated later blood repertoires. Across about 49 patients, TRB clonality was highly associated with recipient CMV seropositivity and CMV reactivation, and PTCy diversity was similar to diversity in CNI/methotrexate controls.

CDR1 and CDR2, per the germline V gene, are SGHTA and FQGNSA. From cysteine to phenylalanine, the CDR3 is 14 amino acids long. The DNA shown is the 42-base CDR3, in frame from base 1. V loses 3 bases of germline sequence and J loses 8 bases, and the interval between the two ends is 13 bases. This clone was observed a single time. Its antigen is not yet known. Base-call qualities are not available, and no considerably larger clone is one nucleotide away. Genomic DNA was used for TRB sequencing, which was performed with the immunoSEQ assay at survey resolution or with the hsTCRB kit. In the source study's methods: The immunoSEQ software was used for initial read processing, and the LymphoSeq R package was used for repertoire analyses. Clonality was computed as 1 minus normalized Shannon entropy; Gini coefficient was also calculated for each TRB dataset. To infer phenotypes in unsorted samples, TRB sequences from sorted subsets of the recipient or donor were mapped onto unsorted samples from the same recipient. TCRdb stores this immuneACCESS table with in-frame sequences only. Part of the clones is absent; in the studies checked, under half of the shortfall reflects unresolved V genes, and no reason is known for the rest. The DNA gave D and trimming, while V, J and clone size come from that table. This sample holds about 16,000 clones; 75% to 90% were observed only once. The top ten clones comprise 25% to 30% of the sample.

Sequencing was performed on PBMCs, taken after allogeneic stem cell transplant with calcineurin inhibitor and methotrexate. The sequence was obtained from a young adult female patient who received an allogeneic stem cell transplant from an unrelated donor, was CMV-positive, and had acute and chronic GVHD. After a transplant, some T cells may be the graft donor's own cells. The sequence joins TRBV7-2 to TRBJ2-2; a confident D gene designation cannot be given. The sequenced DNA is TGTGCCAGCAGCTTTACCCCTAGTGTTGGGGAGCTGTTTTTT. Translated, this is CASSFTPSVGELFF.